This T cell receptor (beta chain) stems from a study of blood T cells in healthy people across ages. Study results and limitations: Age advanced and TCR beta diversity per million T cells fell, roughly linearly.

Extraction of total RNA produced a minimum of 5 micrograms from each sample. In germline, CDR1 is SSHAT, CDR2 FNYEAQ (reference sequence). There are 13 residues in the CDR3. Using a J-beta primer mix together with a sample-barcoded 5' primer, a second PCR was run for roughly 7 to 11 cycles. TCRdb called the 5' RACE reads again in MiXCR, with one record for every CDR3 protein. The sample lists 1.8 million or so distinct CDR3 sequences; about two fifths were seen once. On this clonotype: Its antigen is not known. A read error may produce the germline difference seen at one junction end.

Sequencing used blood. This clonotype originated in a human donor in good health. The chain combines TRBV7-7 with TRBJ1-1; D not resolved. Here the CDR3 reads CASSFRPDTEAFF. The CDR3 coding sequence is TGTGCTAGCAGCTTTAGACCAGACACTGAAGCTTTCTTT.